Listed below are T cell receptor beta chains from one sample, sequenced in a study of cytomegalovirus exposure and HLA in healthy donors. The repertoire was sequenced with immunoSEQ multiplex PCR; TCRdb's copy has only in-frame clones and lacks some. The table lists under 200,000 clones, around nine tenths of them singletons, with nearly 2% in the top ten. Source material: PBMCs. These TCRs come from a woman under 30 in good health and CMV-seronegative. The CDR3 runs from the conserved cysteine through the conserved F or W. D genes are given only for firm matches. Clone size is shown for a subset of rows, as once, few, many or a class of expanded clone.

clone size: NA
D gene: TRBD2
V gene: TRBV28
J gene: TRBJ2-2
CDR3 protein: CASTPTSDINTGELFF
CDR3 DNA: TGTGCCAGCACTCCCACTAGCGATATTAACACCGGGGAGCTGTTTTTT

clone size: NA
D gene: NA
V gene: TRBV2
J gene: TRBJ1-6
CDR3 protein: CASSQIQVLYGSPLHF
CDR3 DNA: TGTGCCAGCAGTCAGATACAGGTCTTATATGGTTCACCCCTCCACTTT

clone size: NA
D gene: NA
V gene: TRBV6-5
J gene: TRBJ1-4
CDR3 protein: CASSPRQVDEKLFF
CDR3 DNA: TGTGCCAGCAGCCCTCGACAGGTTGATGAAAAACTGTTTTTT

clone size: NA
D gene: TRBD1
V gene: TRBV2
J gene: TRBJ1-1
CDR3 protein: CARLGTETYYEAFF
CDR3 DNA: TGTGCCAGGCTCGGGACAGAGACTTATTATGAAGCTTTCTTT

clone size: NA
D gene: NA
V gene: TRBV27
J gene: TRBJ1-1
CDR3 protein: CASSFQGPQMNTEAFF
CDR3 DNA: TGTGCCAGCAGTTTCCAGGGCCCTCAAATGAACACTGAAGCTTTCTTT

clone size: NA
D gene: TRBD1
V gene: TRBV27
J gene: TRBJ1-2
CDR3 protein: CASSLWGQGERGYTF
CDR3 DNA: TGTGCCAGCAGTTTATGGGGACAGGGGGAGAGAGGCTACACCTTC

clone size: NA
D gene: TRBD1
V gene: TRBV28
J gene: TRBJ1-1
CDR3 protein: CASSPTRQGYTEAFF
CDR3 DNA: TGTGCCAGCAGTCCCACCCGACAGGGGTACACTGAAGCTTTCTTT

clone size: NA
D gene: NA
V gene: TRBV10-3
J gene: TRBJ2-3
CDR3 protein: CASRQEGTDTQYF
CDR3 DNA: TGTGCCTCCCGGCAGGAGGGCACAGATACGCAGTATTTT

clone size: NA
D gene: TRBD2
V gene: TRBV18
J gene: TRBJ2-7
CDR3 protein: CASSPGVTAAGVFYEQYF
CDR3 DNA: TGTGCCAGCTCACCGGGCGTTACGGCGGCGGGAGTATTCTACGAGCAGTACTTC

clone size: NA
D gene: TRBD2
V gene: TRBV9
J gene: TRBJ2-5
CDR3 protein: CASSPSSGGIQETQYF
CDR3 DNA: TGTGCCAGCAGCCCCAGTAGCGGGGGGATTCAAGAGACCCAGTACTTC

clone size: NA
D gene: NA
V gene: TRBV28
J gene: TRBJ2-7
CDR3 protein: CASSFGSYEQYF
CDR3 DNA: TGTGCCAGCAGTTTTGGGAGCTACGAGCAGTACTTC

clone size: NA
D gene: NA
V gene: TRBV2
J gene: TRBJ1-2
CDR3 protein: CASRDRANYGYTF
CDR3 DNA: TGTGCCAGCAGGGACAGAGCTAACTATGGCTACACCTTC

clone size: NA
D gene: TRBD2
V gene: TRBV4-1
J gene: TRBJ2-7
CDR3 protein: CASSQGNLAGGSYEQYF
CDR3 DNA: TGCGCCAGCAGCCAAGGCAACCTAGCGGGAGGGTCCTACGAGCAGTACTTC

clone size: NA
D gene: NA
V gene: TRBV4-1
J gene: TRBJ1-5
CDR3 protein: CASSPDRLSQPQHF
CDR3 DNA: TGCGCCAGCAGCCCCGACAGGTTGAGTCAGCCCCAGCATTTT

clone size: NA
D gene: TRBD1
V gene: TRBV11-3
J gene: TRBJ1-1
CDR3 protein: CASSTTGGEAFF
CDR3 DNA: TGTGCCAGCAGCACAACAGGGGGGGAAGCTTTCTTT

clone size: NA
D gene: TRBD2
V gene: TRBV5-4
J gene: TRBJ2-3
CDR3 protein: CASSPGLESDTQYF
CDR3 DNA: TGTGCCAGCAGCCCCGGACTAGAATCCGATACGCAGTATTTT

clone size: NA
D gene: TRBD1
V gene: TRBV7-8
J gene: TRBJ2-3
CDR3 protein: CASSIRTGVGTDTQYF
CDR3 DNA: TGTGCCAGCAGCATCAGGACAGGGGTGGGGACAGATACGCAGTATTTT

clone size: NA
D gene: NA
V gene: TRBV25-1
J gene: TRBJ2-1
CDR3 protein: CASSSVYNEQFF
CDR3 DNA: TGTGCCAGCAGTTCGGTGTACAATGAGCAGTTCTTC

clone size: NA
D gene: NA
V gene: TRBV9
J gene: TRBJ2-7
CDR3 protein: CASKDGRGFSYEQYF
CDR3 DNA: TGTGCCAGCAAGGATGGAAGGGGTTTTTCCTACGAGCAGTACTTC

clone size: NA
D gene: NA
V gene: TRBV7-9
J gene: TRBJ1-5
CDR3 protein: CASSAETGRQPQHF
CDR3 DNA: TGTGCCAGCAGCGCAGAGACAGGTCGACAGCCCCAGCATTTT

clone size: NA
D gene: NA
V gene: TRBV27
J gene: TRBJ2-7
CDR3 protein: CASSSFPRAGGEQYF
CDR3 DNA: TGTGCCAGCAGTTCTTTCCCTCGAGCAGGAGGGGAGCAGTACTTC

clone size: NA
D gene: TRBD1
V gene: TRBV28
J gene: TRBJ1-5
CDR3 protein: CASRRADRVNQPQHF
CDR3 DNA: TGTGCCAGCAGGAGAGCGGACAGGGTAAATCAGCCCCAGCATTTT

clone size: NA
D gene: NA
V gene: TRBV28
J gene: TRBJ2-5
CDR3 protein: CASSLTRGQETQYF
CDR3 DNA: TGTGCCAGCAGTTTAACGCGGGGCCAAGAGACCCAGTACTTC

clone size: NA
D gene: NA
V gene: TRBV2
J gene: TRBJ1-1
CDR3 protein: CASSESIGGVNTEAFF
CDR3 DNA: TGTGCCAGCAGTGAATCGATTGGGGGCGTGAACACTGAAGCTTTCTTT

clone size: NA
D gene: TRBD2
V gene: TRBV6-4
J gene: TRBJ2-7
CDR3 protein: CASSDSEREREQYF
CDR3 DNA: TGTGCCAGCAGTGACTCCGAGCGGGAGAGGGAGCAGTACTTC

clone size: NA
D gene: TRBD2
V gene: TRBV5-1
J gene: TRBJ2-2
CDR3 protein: CASSFGLAGMNTGKLFF
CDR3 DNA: TGCGCCAGCAGCTTCGGACTAGCGGGAATGAACACCGGGAAGCTGTTTTTT

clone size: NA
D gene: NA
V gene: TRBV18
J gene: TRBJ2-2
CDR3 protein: CASSPGVGTGELFF
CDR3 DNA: TGTGCCAGCTCACCGGGAGTCGGCACCGGGGAGCTGTTTTTT

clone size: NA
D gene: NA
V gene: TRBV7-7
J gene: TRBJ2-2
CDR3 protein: CASSLGAAGELFF
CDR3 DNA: TGTGCCAGCAGCTTAGGGGCCGCCGGGGAGCTGTTTTTT

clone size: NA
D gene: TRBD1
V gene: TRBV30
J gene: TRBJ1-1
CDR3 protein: CAWSFPGGPYGEAFF
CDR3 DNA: TGTGCCTGGAGTTTCCCAGGGGGACCTTACGGTGAAGCTTTCTTT

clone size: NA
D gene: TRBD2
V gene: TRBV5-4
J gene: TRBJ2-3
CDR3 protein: CASSYAGLAGTGTDTQYF
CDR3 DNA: TGTGCCAGCAGCTACGCCGGACTAGCGGGAACAGGCACAGATACGCAGTATTTT

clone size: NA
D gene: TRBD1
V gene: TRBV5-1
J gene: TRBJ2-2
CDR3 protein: CASSLGQGVGTGELFF
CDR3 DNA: TGCGCCAGCAGCCTAGGACAGGGTGTAGGAACCGGGGAGCTGTTTTTT

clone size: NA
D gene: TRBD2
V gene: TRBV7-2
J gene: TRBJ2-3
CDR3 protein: CASSFASGSNTQYF
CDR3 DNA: TGTGCCAGCAGCTTCGCTAGCGGGAGTAATACGCAGTATTTT

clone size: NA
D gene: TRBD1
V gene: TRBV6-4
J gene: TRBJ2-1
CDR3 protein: CASSDSVGQGANEQFF
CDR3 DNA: TGTGCCAGCAGTGACTCGGTCGGACAGGGAGCTAATGAGCAGTTCTTC

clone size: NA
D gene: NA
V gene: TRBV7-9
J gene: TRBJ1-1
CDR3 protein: CSSSPWGGRSMNTEAFF
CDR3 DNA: TGTTCCAGCAGCCCCTGGGGGGGCCGATCAATGAACACTGAAGCTTTCTTT

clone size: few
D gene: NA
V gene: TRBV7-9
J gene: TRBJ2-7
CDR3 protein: CASSSNYEQYF
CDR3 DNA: TGTGCCAGCAGCTCTAACTACGAGCAGTACTTC

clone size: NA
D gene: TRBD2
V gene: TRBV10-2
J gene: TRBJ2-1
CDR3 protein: CASSESGGGAYNEQFF
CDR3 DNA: TGCGCCAGCAGTGAGTCCGGCGGGGGGGCGTACAATGAGCAGTTCTTC

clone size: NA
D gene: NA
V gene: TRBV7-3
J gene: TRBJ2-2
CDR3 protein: CASSFGRNTGELFF
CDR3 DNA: TGTGCCAGCAGCTTCGGTAGGAACACCGGGGAGCTGTTTTTT

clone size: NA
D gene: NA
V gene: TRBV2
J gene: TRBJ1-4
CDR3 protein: CASSTQGQNEKLFF
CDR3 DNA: TGTGCCAGCAGTACACAGGGCCAGAATGAAAAACTGTTTTTT

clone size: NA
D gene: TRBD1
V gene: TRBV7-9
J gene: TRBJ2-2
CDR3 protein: CASSPHGTGTGELFF
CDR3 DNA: TGTGCCAGCAGCCCCCACGGGACAGGCACCGGGGAGCTGTTTTTT

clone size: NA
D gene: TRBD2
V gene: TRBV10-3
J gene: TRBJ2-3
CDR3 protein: CAISEKGGASGSPSTDTQYF
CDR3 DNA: TGTGCCATCAGTGAGAAGGGCGGGGCTAGCGGGAGCCCTAGCACAGATACGCAGTATTTT

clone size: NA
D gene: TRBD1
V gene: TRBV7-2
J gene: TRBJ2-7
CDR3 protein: CATRGTGALGQYF
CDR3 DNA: TGTGCCACCCGCGGGACAGGAGCCCTGGGGCAGTACTTC

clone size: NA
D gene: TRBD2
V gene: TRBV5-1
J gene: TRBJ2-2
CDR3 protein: CASSLRLAGVGTGELFF
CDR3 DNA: TGCGCCAGCAGCTTGAGGCTAGCGGGAGTGGGAACCGGGGAGCTGTTTTTT

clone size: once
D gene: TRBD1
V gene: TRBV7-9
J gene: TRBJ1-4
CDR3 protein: CASSLMGTGDEKLFF
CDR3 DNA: TGTGCCAGCAGCTTAATGGGGACAGGGGATGAAAAACTGTTTTTT

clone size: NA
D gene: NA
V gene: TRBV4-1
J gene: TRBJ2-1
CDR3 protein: CASSQGGLAALSYNEQFF
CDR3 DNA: TGCGCCAGCAGCCAGGGGGGTTTGGCGGCTCTCTCCTACAATGAGCAGTTCTTC

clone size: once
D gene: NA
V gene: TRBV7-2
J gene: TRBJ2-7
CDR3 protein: CASSPAAGRSSYEQYF
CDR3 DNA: TGTGCCAGCAGCCCCGCGGCCGGGAGAAGCTCCTACGAGCAGTACTTC